This TCR beta chain was recorded in a study of blood T cell repertoires in COVID-19. Study information: There were acute and convalescent COVID-19 samples, and they came from the United States, Italy and Spain.

The CDR3 runs to 14 residues. Germline trimming cut 3 bases from V and 4 bases from J; bases unmatched to any gene: 3. The V gene's germline CDR1 is DFQATT and CDR2 SNEGSKA (reference sequence). Per the authors' pipeline: Nucleated cell counts were estimated from reference gene primer amplification. The repertoire was sequenced with immunoSEQ multiplex PCR; TCRdb's copy has only in-frame clones and lacks some. The V and J calls and clone size were taken over from that table, and D and trimming were inferred from the DNA. The sample records about 160,000 clones, approximately 75% being singletons. Material: peripheral blood. This TCR was recovered from a human donor in a cohort sampled during active COVID-19. V usage is TRBV20-1 and J usage is TRBJ1-3, with 10 nucleotides matching TRBD1. The CDR3 DNA is TGCAGTGCTAGTGGGACAGGGGTCGGAAACACCATATATTTT. This sequence encodes CSASGTGVGNTIYF.